The next 2 T cell receptor beta chains were all read from a single sample in a study of molecular identifiers for immune sequencing clone quantification. Via MiXCR, TCRdb re-called the PCR reads, giving one row per CDR3 protein. The sample contains approximately 670,000 distinct CDR3 sequences, just under 20% of which appear only once. Sequencing was done on a sample of naive CD8+ T cells from blood, with Jurkat cell RNA spiked in. Subset reported: FACS-sorted CD8+CD4-CCR7+CD45RA+ naive T cells. Receptors were obtained from a human donor in good health. Some libraries in this study had Jurkat cell RNA spiked in.

In its sample, this clonotype was seen many times. The chain carries TRBV7-9 and TRBJ2-7; the D is unclear. The germline V and J ends were trimmed by 6 bases and 3 bases, with 15 bases remaining between them. The V gene's germline CDR1 is SEHNR and CDR2 FQNEAQ (reference sequence). CDR3 length: 14 amino acids. CDR3 DNA sequence: TGTGCCAGCAGACATGACACCACGATCTACGAGCAGTACTTC. Translating gives CASRHDTTIYEQYF.

This clonotype appeared many times. The V gene is TRBV9, the J gene TRBJ2-2; 7 bases map to TRBD1. The V segment lost 0 bases and the J segment 10 bases; nucleotides outside the gene matches: 9. The V gene's germline CDR1 is SGDLS and CDR2 YYNGEE. CDR3 length equals 15 residues. The CDR3 nucleotides are TGTGCCAGCAGCGTAGGTTACAGGGGATCCGAGGAGCTGTTTTTT. It specifies CASSVGYRGSEELFF.